Listed below are T cell receptor beta chains from one sample, sequenced in a study of radiotherapy plus CTLA-4 blockade in lung cancer. Method: immunoSEQ multiplex PCR; TCRdb's copy keeps in-frame clones and lacks some. The table has more than 40,000 clones, roughly four fifths seen once. The sequenced sample was peripheral blood, obtained from a patient treated with radiotherapy plus ipilimumab. These receptor sequences come from a human donor with non-small cell lung cancer who had stable disease on radiotherapy plus ipilimumab. Both conserved end residues are part of each CDR3. A D gene is named only where the DNA matches it firmly. Size is stated for part of the rows, as once, few or many counts, or as a class when the clone is expanded.

CASSLTPGQGAGQPQHF | TGTGCCAGTAGTCTCACACCGGGACAGGGGGCAGGACAGCCCCAGCATTTT | few | TRBJ1-5 | TRBD1 | TRBV19
CASSGRDRGAYEQYF | TGTGCCAGCAGTGGCCGGGACAGGGGGGCCTACGAGCAGTACTTC | NA | TRBJ2-7 | TRBD1 | TRBV2
CASSWGQGDGYTF | TGTGCCAGCAGCTGGGGACAGGGCGACGGCTACACCTTC | NA | TRBJ1-2 | TRBD1 | TRBV5-6
CAWSLGQSYEQYF | TGTGCCTGGAGTCTGGGACAGTCCTACGAGCAGTACTTC | few | TRBJ2-7 | TRBD1 | TRBV30
CATSRDRAGGPFNEQFF | TGTGCCACCAGCAGAGATAGGGCGGGAGGGCCCTTCAATGAGCAGTTCTTC | NA | TRBJ2-1 | TRBD2 | TRBV15
CASSVESPNEQFF | TGTGCCAGCAGCGTAGAGAGCCCCAATGAGCAGTTCTTC | NA | TRBJ2-1 | NA | TRBV9
CASSLERWTEAFF | TGTGCCAGCAGCTTAGAGAGGTGGACTGAAGCTTTCTTT | NA | TRBJ1-1 | NA | TRBV7-6
CASSSSTAGRSEQYF | TGTGCCAGCAGTTCCTCCACAGCGGGACGGTCCGAGCAGTACTTC | NA | TRBJ2-7 | TRBD2 | TRBV27
CASSPSGGGGTEAFF | TGTGCCAGCAGCCCCTCGGGGGGAGGGGGGACTGAAGCTTTCTTT | NA | TRBJ1-1 | NA | TRBV9
CASSDVLGLAAPNEQFF | TGTGCCAGCAGTGACGTCTTGGGACTAGCAGCTCCCAATGAGCAGTTCTTC | NA | TRBJ2-1 | TRBD2 | TRBV2
CASSVDPGSGETQYF | TGTGCCAGCAGCGTAGACCCGGGAAGCGGCGAGACCCAGTACTTC | NA | TRBJ2-5 | NA | TRBV9
CASSLGQGSEKLFF | TGTGCCAGCAGCTTAGGGCAGGGCTCTGAAAAACTGTTTTTT | once | TRBJ1-4 | NA | TRBV7-9
CASSSKVGRGAYEQYF | TGTGCCAGCAGTTCCAAGGTAGGGCGGGGGGCCTACGAGCAGTACTTC | NA | TRBJ2-7 | TRBD2 | TRBV7-2
CASSLSELDTDTQYF | TGTGCCAGCAGTTTATCCGAGCTCGACACAGATACGCAGTATTTT | NA | TRBJ2-3 | NA | TRBV27
CASSSPRGFSYEQYF | TGTGCCAGCAGCTCCCCCCGGGGGTTCTCCTACGAGCAGTACTTC | NA | TRBJ2-7 | NA | TRBV28
CASSWTGGDEQFF | TGTGCCAGCAGCTGGACTGGAGGGGATGAGCAGTTCTTC | NA | TRBJ2-1 | NA | TRBV7-8
CASSPTEYNEKLFF | TGTGCCAGCAGCCCGACAGAATATAATGAAAAACTGTTTTTT | NA | TRBJ1-4 | NA | TRBV7-9
CASSMASGRFHEQYF | TGTGCCAGTAGTATGGCCAGCGGGAGGTTCCACGAGCAGTACTTC | NA | TRBJ2-7 | TRBD2 | TRBV19
CASSLEQGKETQYF | TGTGCCAGCAGCTTGGAACAGGGGAAGGAGACCCAGTACTTC | NA | TRBJ2-5 | TRBD1 | TRBV5-6
CASSMGQGSMQYF | TGTGCCAGTAGTATGGGTCAGGGTAGTATGCAGTATTTT | NA | TRBJ2-3 | NA | TRBV19
CRAHRYNEQFF | TGCAGAGCCCACCGCTACAATGAGCAGTTCTTC | NA | TRBJ2-1 | NA | TRBV20-1
CASSLNYREAFF | TGTGCCAGCAGCTTGAACTACAGGGAGGCTTTCTTT | NA | TRBJ1-1 | NA | TRBV5-6
CASSPGGMSNEQFF | TGTGCCAGCAGCCCGGGGGGGATGAGCAATGAGCAGTTCTTC | NA | TRBJ2-1 | TRBD2 | TRBV6-5
CSVRKAGTGDRGETQYF | TGCAGCGTCCGAAAGGCCGGGACAGGGGATAGGGGAGAGACCCAGTACTTC | once | TRBJ2-5 | TRBD1 | TRBV29-1
CASSGARETQYF | TGTGCCAGCAGCGGGGCCAGGGAGACCCAGTACTTC | NA | TRBJ2-5 | NA | TRBV7-8
CAISESTRAGLNTEAFF | TGTGCCATCAGTGAGTCGACAAGAGCAGGGCTTAACACTGAAGCTTTCTTT | NA | TRBJ1-1 | NA | TRBV10-3
CAISDKQGTTEAFF | TGTGCCATCAGTGATAAACAGGGGACCACTGAAGCTTTCTTT | once | TRBJ1-1 | TRBD1 | TRBV10-3
CASSGTVNQPQHF | TGTGCCAGCAGTGGGACAGTCAATCAGCCCCAGCATTTT | NA | TRBJ1-5 | TRBD1 | TRBV28
CAILHDTSEKLFF | TGTGCCATCCTTCACGACACCTCCGAAAAACTGTTTTTT | NA | TRBJ1-4 | NA | TRBV10-3
CASSLGDRNTGELFF | TGTGCCAGCAGCTTGGGGGACAGGAACACCGGGGAGCTGTTTTTT | NA | TRBJ2-2 | TRBD1 | TRBV5-6
CASTVDRRSQNIQYF | TGTGCCAGCACCGTCGACAGGAGGTCCCAAAACATTCAGTACTTC | NA | TRBJ2-4 | NA | TRBV6-5
CASSLGGGGGNQPQHF | TGTGCCAGCAGTTTAGGGGGGGGAGGAGGCAATCAGCCCCAGCATTTT | once | TRBJ1-5 | NA | TRBV28
CAWRRGDSCFF | TGTGCCTGGAGGCGGGGGGACAGCTGTTTTTTT | few | TRBJ1-4 | TRBD1 | TRBV30
CASSQDPPSGSWNEQFF | TGCGCCAGCAGCCAAGATCCACCTAGCGGGAGCTGGAATGAGCAGTTCTTC | few | TRBJ2-1 | TRBD2 | TRBV4-1
CATSRDLSGDTQYF | TGTGCCACCAGCAGAGATTTATCAGGGGATACGCAGTATTTT | NA | TRBJ2-3 | NA | TRBV15
CASSPNYLQETQYF | TGTGCCAGCTCACCAAACTATTTACAAGAGACCCAGTACTTC | NA | TRBJ2-5 | NA | TRBV18
CASSEGDREIPDTQYF | TGTGCCAGCAGTGAAGGGGACAGGGAAATCCCAGATACGCAGTATTTT | NA | TRBJ2-3 | TRBD1 | TRBV6-1
CASRKQTSGYYEQYF | TGTGCCAGCAGAAAACAGACTAGCGGATACTACGAGCAGTACTTC | few | TRBJ2-7 | TRBD2 | TRBV2
CTSSQDGRAGGSYNEQFF | TGCACCAGCAGCCAAGATGGGCGGGCGGGAGGCTCCTACAATGAGCAGTTCTTC | NA | TRBJ2-1 | NA | TRBV1
CASRGPSATGPYEQYF | TGTGCCAGCAGGGGGCCAAGCGCGACCGGTCCCTACGAGCAGTACTTC | NA | TRBJ2-7 | NA | TRBV2
CAWSERLAVYEQYF | TGTGCCTGGAGTGAGAGACTAGCTGTCTACGAGCAGTACTTC | NA | TRBJ2-7 | TRBD2 | TRBV30